This T cell receptor beta chain is drawn from a study of cytomegalovirus exposure and HLA in healthy donors (dated by TCRdb to about 2017). Regarding the research as a whole: According to a later analysis, the 120 validation repertoires were produced on the same platform as the approximately 690 repertoires of the first cohort. The study aimed to test whether cataloging public T cell receptors could reveal signatures of past pathogen exposure. In addition to the first cohort of hundreds of subjects, a separate validation cohort of 100 to 150 different subjects was used. The study combined high-throughput TCR immunosequencing, statistical association of individual TCRs with disease status, and machine learning to predict cytomegalovirus infection status. Overall results and qualifications from the work: While some public TCRs were present in many individuals, most TCR sequences turned up only very rarely across donors. The authors suggested that the approach could potentially be generalized to other disease states and immunological phenotypes. In the study, roughly 160 TCR beta chains were listed as associated with cytomegalovirus. Cytomegalovirus status was reported to be diagnosed by the classifier with high specificity and sensitivity in both the original and validation cohorts. A later analysis found that TCRs clustered in the first cohort also tended to co-occur in the 120 validation repertoires, with more than 90% of cluster scores above 0. A later analysis had no HLA typing for the validation cohort, so co-occurrence there was scored across all 130 or so repertoires. In vitro tests confirmed that a few of the cytomegalovirus-associated TCR beta chains recognize cytomegalovirus antigens.

Donors formed part of the validation cohort, which comprised fewer than 150 subjects and was distinct from the first cohort of under 800 subjects. The protocol used for the library was the immunoSEQ multiplex PCR assay. From the authors' description of their analysis: To diagnose cytomegalovirus status from the catalog of TCR beta chain sequences, a statistical classification framework was built. In TCRdb, the immuneACCESS table is reduced to in-frame sequences with V and J assigned. These tables do not hold every clone; where another copy was compared, an unresolved V gene accounts for under half, and the others remain unexplained. V and J calls plus clone size are reproduced from that table; the DNA served to infer D and trimming. Across this sample there are hundreds of thousands of clones, with roughly 84% seen only once. The ten top clones hold 2% to 2.5% of the sample. Trimming removed 5 bases from V and 5 bases from J, leaving 19 bases between the germline ends. The CDR3, from cysteine to phenylalanine, totals 15 residues. Just CDR3 DNA is preserved here, 45 bases in frame from base 1. CDR1 and CDR2 are read off the germline V gene as SGHTA and FQGNSA.

Details on this clone: The antigen it binds to is not known. One base away there is no much larger clone; base qualities are not given.

The source of this sequence is a woman between 18 and 30 years old in good health and CMV-seropositive. Sequencing input: PBMCs. The chain joins TRBV7-2 to TRBJ2-7; the D gene is possibly TRBD2, with 6 bases matching. The nucleotide sequence reads as follows: TGTGCCAGCAGCCCTTCGTGGCGGGGTAGGGACGAGCAGTACTTC. Protein translation: CASSPSWRGRDEQYF.